Sequencing of this TCR beta chain was carried out in a study of human T cells and chemical hapten exposure (dated by TCRdb to about 2021). Background for the entire study: For sensitization, 2% DPC in acetone was applied to a roughly 2 cm by roughly 2 cm area of upper inner arm skin. Patch testing was done on the upper back using Finn chambers containing 0.01% DPC, and results were scored after 6 days according to International Contact Dermatitis Research Group standards. In alopecia patients, the study followed how the peripheral blood TCR repertoire changed in vivo over primary and secondary sensitization to diphenylcyclopropenone (DPC), a hapten. Around 29 alopecia patients provided blood for TCR sequencing at one to four time points (pre-sensitization, 2, 6 and 24 weeks). Blood samples were taken from patients before sensitization (week 0) and then at 2, 6 and about 24 weeks after DPC sensitization. Throughout the roughly 25-week study period, patients were also given weekly therapeutic DPC doses on the scalp. The mostly female patient cohort included alopecia areata with under or over 50% scalp involvement, alopecia totalis and alopecia universalis. Libraries were pooled for sequencing, and variation in per-sample TCR yields was attributed mainly to small differences in library volumes within the pool. The paper as a whole reports these results and caveats: Patch test score correlated positively with the number of PT1 expanded TCRs, reaching significance at thresholds 8, 16 and 32 but not at 4. Expanded TCRs formed significantly more large CDR3 similarity clusters than pre-sensitization or healthy control sets, consistent with antigen-driven responses. Alopecia, a presumed autoimmune disease, was present in all patients, so the immune response of the patients might differ from that of healthy individuals. DPC sensitization did not change the number of TCRs with a frequency above 1 in 1000, and there was no evidence of changes in global repertoire structure. After repeated subsampling, the strength of the expansion versus patch-test correlation and the threshold at which it became significant changed.

This clonotype appeared a few times. Its antigen specificity is not known. No much larger clone exists at a distance of one base, and base qualities are not known. The intended sense of this specimen's time point label: pre-sensitization, week 0. This specimen's treatment or condition label, interpreted: therapeutic diphenylcyclopropenone sensitization with weekly scalp DPC. At every patch-test visit, the blood draw took place before the patch test was put on. To be eligible, patients had to be aged 18 to 70, diagnosed with alopecia and judged suitable for DPC therapy, while pregnant patients were excluded. Total RNA was extracted from unfractionated whole blood that had been collected in Tempus Blood RNA tubes. The method behind the library was RACE. Sequencing instrument: NextSeq 500. During library preparation, unique molecular identifiers were attached to individual cDNA molecules so that TCRs could be counted in a quantitative, reproducible way. Each blood RNA sample was used to sequence both TCR alpha and TCR beta chains. In the source study's methods: Samples had a median of 95,638 TCRs, with a range from roughly 23,224 to 750,000. V, J and CDR3 annotation of the TCR reads was performed with the Decombinator software suite. To make PS versus PT1 abundance plots, every sample was subsampled to the same number of TCRs (28,000). Expanded TCRs were defined as absent before sensitization and observed at least eight times at the 2-week time point. TCRdb passed the public sequencing reads through fastp at Q25 and MiXCR, retaining productive beta sequences. Rows are combined by CDR3 protein, so each entry shows the most common genes and DNA. The V and J calls and clone size are TCRdb's, not the authors'. This sample comprises about 59,000 distinct CDR3 sequences, around 11% of them detected only once. Roughly 4.3% of the sample is held by the ten biggest clonotypes.

The CDR1 and CDR2 encoded by the germline V gene (reference sequence) are LNHDA and SQIVND. V lost 7 bases and J lost 1 base; the stretch between them is 17 bases long. The CDR3 contains 16 residues, cysteine and phenylalanine counted. The read is trimmed to its CDR3 DNA, 48 bases read in frame from base 1. This sequence uses TRBV19 and TRBJ1-5, and TRBD1 may be the D gene, going by 6 matching bases. The source of this sequence is a woman between 35 and 50 years old with alopecia areata. Some clones in this sample may be carry-over from other donors' samples. Material: whole blood, obtained in connection with sensitization to the hapten diphenylcyclopropenone (DPC). The sequenced DNA: TGTGCCAGTACCAGAGGTAGGGGGGTAAGCAATCAGCCCCAGCATTTT. It codes for CASTRGRGVSNQPQHF.